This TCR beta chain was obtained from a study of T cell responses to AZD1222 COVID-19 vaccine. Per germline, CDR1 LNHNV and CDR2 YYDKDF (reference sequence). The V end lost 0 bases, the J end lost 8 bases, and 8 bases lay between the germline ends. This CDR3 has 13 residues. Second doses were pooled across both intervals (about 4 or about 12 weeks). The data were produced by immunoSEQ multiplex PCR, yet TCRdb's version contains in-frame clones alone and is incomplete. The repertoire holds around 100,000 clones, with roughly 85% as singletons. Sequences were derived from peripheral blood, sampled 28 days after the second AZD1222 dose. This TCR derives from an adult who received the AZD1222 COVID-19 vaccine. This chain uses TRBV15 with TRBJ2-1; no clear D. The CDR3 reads CATSRDQGYEQFF. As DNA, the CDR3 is TGTGCCACCAGCAGAGATCAAGGGTATGAGCAGTTCTTC.